The T cell receptor beta chain described here comes from a study of response to subunit inactivated influenza vaccine. Notes on the study in general: Authors suggested that a seasonal influenza vaccination recruits few new T cells each time.

The CDR3 totals 20 residues. The germline V gene has CDR1 SGHDT and CDR2 YYEEEE. V lost 5 bases to trimming and J lost 6 bases; unmatched junction nucleotides: 23. Each CDR3 protein gets one entry after TCRdb re-called the RT-PCR reads with MiXCR. Of around 710,000 distinct CDR3 sequences listed, about 15% were seen once; the top ten hold 6.5% to 8.5%. This clonotype was counted between two and nine times. No antigen is known for it. J is TRBJ2-7 and V is TRBV5-6; 13 bases line up with TRBD2. This TCR derives from a man aged 45-65 years who received an inactivated influenza vaccine. The sequences come from PBMCs from blood, collected less than 15 days before vaccination. The CDR3 reads CASRASLGLAGVADYVEQYF. CDR3 nucleotide sequence: TGTGCCAGCAGGGCGAGCCTAGGACTAGCGGGAGTAGCCGACTACGTCGAGCAGTACTTC.